This TCR beta chain stems from a study of blood T cell repertoires in COVID-19. Across the whole study: Sources were T cells, B-cell-depleted T cells, or PBMCs; the material itself was cDNA or gDNA.

Germline V lookup: CDR1 MDHEN, CDR2 SYDVKM. This CDR3 has 13 amino acids. The V end lost 4 bases, the J end lost 8 bases, and 14 bases lay between the germline ends. Study processing details: For nucleated cells, counts were estimated from reference gene primer amplification. Sequencing was performed with immunoSEQ multiplex PCR; in TCRdb, only in-frame clones are kept and a portion is missing. V, J and clone size are those of that table, while D and trimming were read from the DNA. Counted here are approximately 270,000 clones, about 89% occurring once; the ten biggest clones make up 0.7% to 0.9%. This TCR came from a man aged 25-45 years with acute or convalescent COVID-19. The sequenced sample was peripheral blood. The rearrangement uses TRBV28 and TRBJ1-2, with a possible D match to TRBD1 (5 bases). Here the CDR3 reads CASSSPGRDGYTF. CDR3 bases: TGTGCCAGCAGTTCGCCTGGGAGGGACGGCTACACCTTC.